Only a few counts were recorded for the clone carrying this T cell receptor (beta chain). The antigen is unknown. The sample is drawn from a study of response to subunit inactivated influenza vaccine. One entry per CDR3 protein results from TCRdb running MiXCR on the RT-PCR reads. The sample records some 800,000 distinct CDR3 sequences, approximately 22% being singletons. Study-wide findings and caveats: Only a handful of new T cells, the authors suggested, are recruited with each seasonal influenza vaccination.

CDR3 length: 14 amino acids. Trimming stripped 3 bases from V and 2 bases from J, with 11 bases between. Germline CDR1 and CDR2: SGDLS and YYNGEE. This TCR came from a man between 45 and 60 years old who received an inactivated influenza vaccine. The chain employs TRBV9 and TRBJ2-5; weak D call: TRBD1 (6 bases). The sample was PBMCs from blood, taken 5 days after vaccination. CDR3 loop: CASSETTGQETQYF. CDR3 DNA sequence: TGTGCCAGCAGCGAGACGACAGGACAAGAGACCCAGTACTTC.